This entry lists 19 T cell receptor beta chains sequenced from one sample in a study of cytomegalovirus exposure and HLA in healthy donors. PCR involved 60 Vbeta and 13 Jbeta primers. The assay was immunoSEQ multiplex PCR, and TCRdb's table has in-frame clones only and misses some. The sample table includes about 170,000 clones. Sequencing was carried out using PBMCs. The receptors were sampled from a young woman in good health and CMV-seropositive.

The rearrangement uses TRBV29-1 and TRBJ1-1; D may be TRBD1 (6 bases). Germline V lookup: CDR1 SQVTM, CDR2 ANQGSEA. The CDR3 is 12 amino acids. The V gene lost 7 bases and the J gene lost 3 bases, with 12 bases spanning the gap. The CDR3 region is CSGEGVDTEAFF. The CDR3 DNA reads as TGCAGCGGGGAGGGGGTTGACACTGAAGCTTTCTTT.

The chain employs TRBV7-2 and TRBJ2-3; 10 positions match TRBD2. The CDR3 is made up of 19 amino acids. J gave up 6 bases and V 3 bases, and 18 bases lay outside the gene matches. Germline V lookup: CDR1 SGHTA, CDR2 FQGNSA. CDR3 amino acids: CASSFFWSASGGRDDTQYF. DNA of the CDR3: TGTGCCAGCAGCTTTTTTTGGTCGGCTAGCGGGGGAAGGGATGATACGCAGTATTTT.

The chain links TRBV2 to TRBJ1-2, with 7 bases identical to TRBD1. The CDR3 runs 13 residues. CDR1 and CDR2 (germline): SNHLY, FYNNEI. With V trimmed by 6 bases and J by 8 bases, 9 bases remained unmatched. CDR3 coding DNA: TGTGCCAGCAGCGTAACAGGGGACGAGGGCTACACCTTC. Translation gives CASSVTGDEGYTF.

V and J are TRBV4-2 and TRBJ2-3, with no clear D. The CDR3 runs 13 residues. V was shortened by 2 bases and J by 5 bases, with 8 bases between the two germline ends. CDR1 is LGHNA and CDR2 is YNFKEQ in the germline V gene. The CDR3 reads CASSQRTRDTQYF. The DNA of the CDR3 is TGTGCCAGCAGCCAACGTACCAGAGATACGCAGTATTTT.

This rearrangement joins TRBV10-1 to TRBJ1-6; 10 bases align to TRBD1. The CDR3 is made up of 14 amino acids. The J segment lost 7 bases and the V segment lost 6 bases, leaving 3 bases of the junction unmatched. The germline V gene has CDR1 WNHNN and CDR2 SYGVQD (reference sequence). In nucleotides, the CDR3 is TGCGCCAGCAGGGGACAGGGGTCAAATTCACCCCTCCACTTT. This codes for CASRGQGSNSPLHF.

The rearrangement uses TRBV27 and TRBJ2-7; the D gene is possibly TRBD1 (5 bases). Trimming removed 4 bases from V and 4 bases from J, with 8 bases in between. Germline V lookup: CDR1 MNHEY, CDR2 SMNVEV (reference sequence). The CDR3 is 12 amino acids. The CDR3 here is CASSSSGYEQYF. DNA for the CDR3: TGTGCCAGCAGTTCCTCAGGGTACGAGCAGTACTTC.

The chain recombines TRBV11-2 with TRBJ2-1, with D possibly TRBD2 on 6 matching bases. Germline V gene sequence: CDR1 SGHAT, CDR2 FQNNGV. The CDR3 totals 13 residues. The ends were cut back, 6 bases at V and 8 bases at J, with 14 bases in the middle. The CDR3 DNA reads TGTGCCAGCAGTCCGGGAGTTTGGGATGAGCAGTTCTTC. Translated, it gives CASSPGVWDEQFF. The full variable domain, rest sourced from reference TRBV11-2 and TRBJ2-1, is EAGVAQSPRYKIIEKRQSVAFWCNPISGHATLYWYQQILGQGPKLLIQFQNNGVVDDSQLPKDRFSAERLKGVDSTLKIQPAKLEDSAVYLCASSPGVWDEQFFGPGTRLTVL.

This chain joins TRBV5-4 and TRBJ2-5; maybe TRBD2 (5 bases). The germline V gene has CDR1 SGHNT and CDR2 YYREEE (reference sequence). The CDR3 is 16 residues long. The germline V and J ends were trimmed by 5 bases and 4 bases, with 21 bases remaining between them. CDR3: CASSRRVGALGETQYF. In DNA, the CDR3 is TGTGCCAGCAGTCGGAGAGTGGGAGCCCTCGGAGAGACCCAGTACTTC.

J is TRBJ2-3 and V is TRBV4-1; 9 bases align to TRBD2. The CDR3 has 17 residues. Germline values: CDR1 MGHRA, CDR2 YSYEKL. V shed 0 bases, J shed 4 bases, and the junction held 8 bases outside the gene matches. The CDR3 loop is CASSQDRAGGSADTQYF. As DNA, the CDR3 is TGCGCCAGCAGCCAAGATAGGGCGGGAGGGTCTGCAGATACGCAGTATTTT.

The chain carries TRBV19 and TRBJ1-2, with D possibly being TRBD1 (5 bases). CDR1 is LNHDA, CDR2 SQIVND, per germline (reference sequence). This CDR3 has 13 residues. Trimming cost V 7 bases and J 4 bases, with 13 bases left between them. CDR3 amino acids: CASTLAGSYGYTF. The CDR3 DNA follows: TGTGCCAGTACCTTGGCAGGGTCCTATGGCTACACCTTC.

The chain couples TRBV9 to TRBJ2-5, with D possibly TRBD1 on 6 matching bases. Trimming took off 4 bases at V and 1 base at J, with 17 bases between the two ends. The CDR3 length is 16 residues. The germline V gene encodes CDR1 SGDLS and CDR2 YYNGEE. The CDR3 nucleotides read TGTGCCAGCAGCTCAGGGGTAGCCTGGGCCCAAGAGACCCAGTACTTC. Translation gives CASSSGVAWAQETQYF.

This chain connects TRBV18 to TRBJ2-7; 7 bases map to TRBD1. From germline, CDR1 is KGHSH and CDR2 LQKENI. This CDR3 has 15 residues. J lost 0 bases, V lost 5 bases, and 7 bases had no gene match. The CDR3 here is CASSIGQVHSYEQYF. The CDR3 DNA reads as TGTGCCAGCTCAATAGGACAGGTTCACTCCTACGAGCAGTACTTC.

The J gene is TRBJ2-7, the V gene TRBV19; the D gene is possibly TRBD2 (6 bases). The CDR3 covers 15 residues. V was shortened by 10 bases and J by 2 bases, with 21 bases between the two germline ends. CDR1 LNHDA and CDR2 SQIVND come from the germline V gene (reference sequence). CDR3: CATSRTGPGAYEQYF. The DNA for the CDR3 is TGTGCCACCAGTAGAACGGGCCCGGGGGCCTACGAGCAGTACTTC.

The chain joins TRBV20-1 to TRBJ1-2; perhaps TRBD1 as D (5 bases). Germline V lookup: CDR1 DFQATT, CDR2 SNEGSKA (reference sequence). The CDR3 covers 11 residues. The CDR3 DNA reads TGCAGGGGGGGAAGTATCTATGGCTACACCTTC. It encodes CRGGSIYGYTF.

The genes are TRBV6-6 and TRBJ1-2, with 8 positions matching TRBD1. With V trimmed by 10 bases and J by 1 base, 14 bases remained unmatched. Germline CDR1 and CDR2: MNHNY and SVGAGI (reference sequence). CDR3 length: 16 residues. Here the CDR3 DNA reads TGTGCCATCGACCGGGACAGGAAAGGGGTTAACTATGGCTACACCTTC. This translates into CAIDRDRKGVNYGYTF.

The chain carries TRBV13 and TRBJ1-5; no clear D gene. This CDR3 region has 15 residues. Trimming took off 6 bases at V and 2 bases at J, with 14 bases between the two ends. Germline CDR1 is PRHDT and CDR2 is FYEKMQ (reference sequence). CDR3 loop: CASSQGGPGNQPQHF. The CDR3 bases are TGTGCCAGCAGTCAAGGCGGTCCGGGCAATCAGCCCCAGCATTTT.

The chain combines TRBV4-3 with TRBJ2-7; D is uncertain. CDR3 length equals 15 residues. Per the germline V gene, CDR1 is LGHNA and CDR2 is YSLEER. V shed 1 base and J shed 6 bases, with 16 bases lying between them. The CDR3 DNA reads TGCGCCAGCAGCCAAGTACTTAGCCCCCGGTCCGAGCAGTACTTC. It codes for CASSQVLSPRSEQYF.

This rearrangement joins TRBV6-5 to TRBJ1-5; TRBD1 might be the D (5 bases). Trimming removed 3 bases from V and 2 bases from J, with 8 bases in between. The CDR3 contains 14 residues. The germline V gene has CDR1 MNHEY and CDR2 SVGAGI. CDR3 region: CASSYARGNQPQHF. The CDR3 DNA is TGTGCCAGCAGTTATGCCAGGGGCAATCAGCCCCAGCATTTT.

V usage is TRBV7-9 and J usage is TRBJ1-4; 9 bases are shared with TRBD1. Unmatched junction bases numbered 4, after V lost 3 bases and J lost 8 bases. The CDR3 consists of 14 residues. Germline CDR1 is SEHNR and CDR2 is FQNEAQ (reference sequence). Here the CDR3 reads CASSFGTGLEKLFF. The CDR3 region has the DNA TGTGCCAGCAGCTTTGGGACAGGGCTGGAAAAACTGTTTTTT.